The rows below give T cell receptor beta chains drawn from one sample of a study of beta chain features in type 1 diabetes. The method was immunoSEQ multiplex PCR; TCRdb's version includes in-frame clones alone and lacks a portion of them. Here the sample spans roughly 260,000 clones, about a tenth being singletons. Sequenced input: naive CD4+ T cells from blood. These receptors all stem from a man aged 25-45 years with type 1 diabetes. The CDR3 runs from the conserved cysteine through the conserved F or W. Each record gives: V gene, D gene, J gene, clone size, CDR3 protein, CDR3 DNA. D genes are given only for firm matches. Not all rows give a size; the values are once, few, many and, for expanded clones, a class.

TRBV14	TRBD1	TRBJ1-1	NA	CASSRGQGAAFF	TGTGCCAGCAGCCGTGGACAGGGTGCTGCTTTCTTT
TRBV4-2	NA	TRBJ1-6	few	CASSLRVASGNSPLHF	TGTGCCAGCAGCCTTCGTGTGGCCAGTGGTAATTCACCCCTCCACTTT
TRBV2	NA	TRBJ2-7	NA	CASTTGFRDEQYF	TGTGCCAGCACGACGGGGTTCAGAGACGAGCAGTACTTC
TRBV19	NA	TRBJ2-3	few	CASRPAGPASRTDTQYF	TGTGCCAGTAGGCCCGCGGGGCCCGCCTCCCGCACAGATACGCAGTATTTT
TRBV5-1	NA	TRBJ2-7	few	CASSFLRENYEQYF	TGCGCCAGCAGCTTTCTCCGGGAAAACTACGAGCAGTACTTC
TRBV7-9	NA	TRBJ2-1	NA	CASSLAGANEQFF	TGTGCCAGCAGCTTAGCGGGGGCTAACGAGCAGTTCTTC
TRBV28	NA	TRBJ2-7	few	CASSLSRREQYF	TGTGCCAGCAGTCTTTCCAGGCGTGAGCAGTACTTC
TRBV9	NA	TRBJ2-3	few	CASSVGGVRSDTQYF	TGTGCCAGCAGCGTAGGCGGTGTGAGGTCAGATACGCAGTATTTT
TRBV29-1	TRBD2	TRBJ2-5	few	CSVAAGLGRTQYF	TGCAGCGTGGCCGCGGGACTAGGTCGGACCCAGTACTTC
TRBV4-1	TRBD2	TRBJ2-3	NA	CASSQDQAGGTDTQYF	TGCGCCAGCAGCCAAGACCAGGCGGGGGGGACAGATACGCAGTATTTT